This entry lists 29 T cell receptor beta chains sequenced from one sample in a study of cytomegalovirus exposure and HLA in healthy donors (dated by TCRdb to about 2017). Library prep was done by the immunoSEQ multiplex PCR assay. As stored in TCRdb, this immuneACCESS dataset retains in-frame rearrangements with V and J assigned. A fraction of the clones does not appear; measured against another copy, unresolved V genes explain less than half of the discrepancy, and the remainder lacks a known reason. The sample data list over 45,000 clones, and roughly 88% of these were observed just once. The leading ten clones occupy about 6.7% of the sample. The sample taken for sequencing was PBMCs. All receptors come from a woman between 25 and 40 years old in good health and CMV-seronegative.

The CDR3 coding sequence is TGCGCCAGCAGCTACCAGGGGGGAAGCAATCAGCCCCAGCATTTT. This gives the protein CASSYQGGSNQPQHF. V is TRBV5-1 and J is TRBJ1-5, with TRBD1 matching over 7 bases. The germline V gene encodes CDR1 SGHRS and CDR2 YFSETQ. CDR3 size: 15 residues. V trimming: 3 bases; J trimming: 1 base; junction bases outside the gene matches: 4.

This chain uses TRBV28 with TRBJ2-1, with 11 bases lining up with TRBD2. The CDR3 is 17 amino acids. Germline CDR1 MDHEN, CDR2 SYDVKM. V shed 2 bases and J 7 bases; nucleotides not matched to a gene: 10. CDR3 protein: CASSLAALAGVGNEQFF. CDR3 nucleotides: TGTGCCAGCAGTTTAGCAGCACTAGCGGGAGTCGGAAATGAGCAGTTCTTC.

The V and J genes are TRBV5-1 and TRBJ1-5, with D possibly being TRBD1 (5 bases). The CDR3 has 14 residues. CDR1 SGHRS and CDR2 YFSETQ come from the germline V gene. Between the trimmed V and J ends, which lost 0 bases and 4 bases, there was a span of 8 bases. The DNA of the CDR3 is TGCGCCAGCAGCTTGGGGGCAGGGAATCAGCCCCAGCATTTT. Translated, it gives CASSLGAGNQPQHF.

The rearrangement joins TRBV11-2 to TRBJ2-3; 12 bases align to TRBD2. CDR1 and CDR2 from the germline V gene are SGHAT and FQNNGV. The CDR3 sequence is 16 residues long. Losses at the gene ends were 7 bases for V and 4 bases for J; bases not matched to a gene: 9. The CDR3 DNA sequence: TGTGCCAGCACCGCGAGGCTAGCGGGAGGGGCAGATACGCAGTATTTT. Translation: CASTARLAGGADTQYF.

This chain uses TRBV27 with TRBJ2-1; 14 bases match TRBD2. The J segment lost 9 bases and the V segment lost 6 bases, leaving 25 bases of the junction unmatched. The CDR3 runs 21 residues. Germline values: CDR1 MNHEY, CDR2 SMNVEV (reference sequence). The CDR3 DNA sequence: TGTGCCAGCAGCGTTAAGGAGACAGGGGCCGGAGGGACTAGCGGGAGAGTTGAGCAGTTCTTC. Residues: CASSVKETGAGGTSGRVEQFF.

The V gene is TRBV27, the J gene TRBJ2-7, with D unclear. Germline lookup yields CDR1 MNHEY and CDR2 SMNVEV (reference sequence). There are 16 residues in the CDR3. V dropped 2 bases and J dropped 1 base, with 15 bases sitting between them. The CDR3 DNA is TGTGCCAGCAGTTTAACGGAGTCCCCACCGTCCTACGAGCAGTACTTC. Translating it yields CASSLTESPPSYEQYF.

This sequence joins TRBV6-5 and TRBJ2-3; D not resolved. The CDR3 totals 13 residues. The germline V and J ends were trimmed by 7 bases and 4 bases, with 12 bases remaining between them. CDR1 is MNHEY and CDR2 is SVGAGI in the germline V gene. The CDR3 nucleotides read TGTGCCAGCACCCCCCCCGGTTCAGATACGCAGTATTTT. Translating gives CASTPPGSDTQYF.

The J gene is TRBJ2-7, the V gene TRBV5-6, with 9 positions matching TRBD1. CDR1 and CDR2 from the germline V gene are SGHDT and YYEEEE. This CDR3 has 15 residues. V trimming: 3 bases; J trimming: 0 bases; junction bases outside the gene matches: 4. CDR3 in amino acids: CASSSGQGSSYEQYF. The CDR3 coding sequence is TGTGCCAGCAGCTCTGGACAGGGGAGCTCCTACGAGCAGTACTTC.

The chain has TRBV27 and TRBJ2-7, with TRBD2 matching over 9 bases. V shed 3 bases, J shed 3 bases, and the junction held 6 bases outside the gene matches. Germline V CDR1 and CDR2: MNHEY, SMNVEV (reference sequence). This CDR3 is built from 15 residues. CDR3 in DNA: TGTGCCAGCAGTTTGACCAGCGGGAGGATCTACGAGCAGTACTTC. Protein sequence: CASSLTSGRIYEQYF.

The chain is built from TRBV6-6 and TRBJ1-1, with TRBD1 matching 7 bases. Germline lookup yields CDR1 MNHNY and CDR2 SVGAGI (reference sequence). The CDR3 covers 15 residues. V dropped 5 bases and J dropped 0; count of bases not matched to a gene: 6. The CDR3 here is CASSKTGSMNTEAFF. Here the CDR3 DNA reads TGTGCCAGCAGTAAGACAGGGTCCATGAACACTGAAGCTTTCTTT.

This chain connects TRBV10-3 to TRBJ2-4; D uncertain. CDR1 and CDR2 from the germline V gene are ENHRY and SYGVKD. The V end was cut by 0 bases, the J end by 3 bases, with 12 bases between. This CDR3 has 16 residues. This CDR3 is CAISESSVGGKNIQYF. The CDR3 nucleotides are TGTGCCATCAGTGAGTCCTCAGTAGGCGGCAAAAACATTCAGTACTTC.

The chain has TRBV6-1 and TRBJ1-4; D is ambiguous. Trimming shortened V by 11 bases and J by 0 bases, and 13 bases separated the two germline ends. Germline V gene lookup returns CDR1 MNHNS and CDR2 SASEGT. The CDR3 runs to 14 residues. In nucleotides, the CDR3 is TGTGCCCTCAAGGCGGGCGCAACTAATGAAAAACTGTTTTTT. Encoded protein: CALKAGATNEKLFF.

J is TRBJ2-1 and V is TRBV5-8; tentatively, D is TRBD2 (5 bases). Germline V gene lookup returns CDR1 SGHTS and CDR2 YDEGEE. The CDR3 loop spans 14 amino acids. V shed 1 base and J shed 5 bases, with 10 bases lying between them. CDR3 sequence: CASSLRGYDNEQFF. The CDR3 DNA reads TGTGCCAGCAGCTTGCGCGGGTATGACAATGAGCAGTTCTTC.

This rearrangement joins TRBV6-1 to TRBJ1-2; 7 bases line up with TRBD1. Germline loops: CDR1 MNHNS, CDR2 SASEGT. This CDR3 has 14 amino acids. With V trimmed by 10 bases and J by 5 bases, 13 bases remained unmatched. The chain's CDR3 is CAISYNRGGYGYTF. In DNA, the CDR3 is TGTGCCATTTCTTATAACAGGGGAGGATATGGCTACACCTTC.

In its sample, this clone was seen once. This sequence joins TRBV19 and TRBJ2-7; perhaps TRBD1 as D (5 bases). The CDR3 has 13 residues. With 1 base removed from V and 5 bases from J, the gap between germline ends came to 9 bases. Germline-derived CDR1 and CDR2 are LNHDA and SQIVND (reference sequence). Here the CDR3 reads CASSIVGENEQYF. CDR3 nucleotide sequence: TGTGCCAGTAGTATAGTAGGGGAAAACGAGCAGTACTTC.

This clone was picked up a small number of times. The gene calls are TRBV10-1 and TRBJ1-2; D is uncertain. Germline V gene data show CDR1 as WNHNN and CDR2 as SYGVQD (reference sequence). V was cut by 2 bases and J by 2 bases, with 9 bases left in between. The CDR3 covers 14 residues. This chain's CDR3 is CASSEVPFNYGYTF. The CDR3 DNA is TGCGCCAGCAGTGAGGTTCCTTTCAACTATGGCTACACCTTC.

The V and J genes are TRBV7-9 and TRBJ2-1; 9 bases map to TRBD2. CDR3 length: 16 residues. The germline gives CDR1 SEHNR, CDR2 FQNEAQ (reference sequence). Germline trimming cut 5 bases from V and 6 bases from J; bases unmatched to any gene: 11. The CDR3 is CASSPRIAGAGNEQFF. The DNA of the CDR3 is TGTGCCAGCAGCCCCCGGATAGCGGGAGCGGGCAATGAGCAGTTCTTC.

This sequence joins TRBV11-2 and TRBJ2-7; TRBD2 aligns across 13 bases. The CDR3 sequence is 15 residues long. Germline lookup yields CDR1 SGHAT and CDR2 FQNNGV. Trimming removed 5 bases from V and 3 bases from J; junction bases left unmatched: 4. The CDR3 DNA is TGTGCCAGCAGCCCAAGACTAGCGGGAGGCTACGAGCAGTACTTC. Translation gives CASSPRLAGGYEQYF.

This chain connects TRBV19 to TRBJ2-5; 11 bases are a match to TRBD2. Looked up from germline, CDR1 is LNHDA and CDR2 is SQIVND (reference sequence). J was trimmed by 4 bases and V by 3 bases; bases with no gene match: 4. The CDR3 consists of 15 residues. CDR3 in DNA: TGTGCCAGTAGTATCAGGCTAGCGGGAGGAGAGACCCAGTACTTC. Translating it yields CASSIRLAGGETQYF.

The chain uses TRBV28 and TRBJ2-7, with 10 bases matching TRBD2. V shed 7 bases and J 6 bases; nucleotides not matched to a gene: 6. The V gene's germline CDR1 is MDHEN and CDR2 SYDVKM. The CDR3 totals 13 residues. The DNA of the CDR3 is TGTGCCAGCAAGTCCCCTAGCGGGGGCGAGCAGTACTTC. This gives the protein CASKSPSGGEQYF.

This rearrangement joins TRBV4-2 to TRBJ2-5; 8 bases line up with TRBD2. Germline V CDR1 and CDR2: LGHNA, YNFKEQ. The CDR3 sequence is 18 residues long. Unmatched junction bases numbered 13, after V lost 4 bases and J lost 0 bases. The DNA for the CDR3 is TGTGCCAGCAGCCCCAAGGGACTAGTTGAAGATTACCAAGAGACCCAGTACTTC. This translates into CASSPKGLVEDYQETQYF.

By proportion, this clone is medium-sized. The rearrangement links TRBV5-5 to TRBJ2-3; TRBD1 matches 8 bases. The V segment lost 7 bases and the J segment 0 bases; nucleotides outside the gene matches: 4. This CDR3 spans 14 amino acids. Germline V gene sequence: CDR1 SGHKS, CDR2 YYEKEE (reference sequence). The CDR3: CASGQGISTDTQYF. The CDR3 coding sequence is TGTGCCAGCGGACAGGGTATTAGCACAGATACGCAGTATTTT.

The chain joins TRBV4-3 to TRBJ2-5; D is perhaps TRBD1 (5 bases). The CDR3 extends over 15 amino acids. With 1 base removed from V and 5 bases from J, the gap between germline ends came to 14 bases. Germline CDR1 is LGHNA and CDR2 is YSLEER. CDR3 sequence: CASSQVQDADETQYF. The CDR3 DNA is TGCGCCAGCAGCCAAGTACAGGACGCGGATGAGACCCAGTACTTC.

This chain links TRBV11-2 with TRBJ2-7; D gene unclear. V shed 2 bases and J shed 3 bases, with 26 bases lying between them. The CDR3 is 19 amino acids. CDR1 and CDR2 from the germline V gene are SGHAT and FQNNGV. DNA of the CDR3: TGTGCCAGCAGCTTACGACCTACTCTAGGTCTTATCCCCTACTACGAGCAGTACTTC. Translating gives CASSLRPTLGLIPYYEQYF.

The CDR3 coding sequence is TGCGCCAGCAGCTTGGGCGGTAGCGCCTACAATGAGCAGTTCTTC. This codes for CASSLGGSAYNEQFF. V usage is TRBV5-1 and J usage is TRBJ2-1; tentative D call: TRBD2 (5 bases). CDR1 is SGHRS, CDR2 YFSETQ, per germline. The V end lost 0 bases, the J end lost 2 bases, and 9 bases lay between the germline ends. The CDR3 runs to 15 residues.

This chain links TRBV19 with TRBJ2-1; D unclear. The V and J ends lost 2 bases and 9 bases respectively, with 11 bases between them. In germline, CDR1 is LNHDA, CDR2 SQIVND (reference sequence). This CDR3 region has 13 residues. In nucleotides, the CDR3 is TGTGCCAGTAGTATAATCTTTGAGCTTGAGCAGTTCTTC. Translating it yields CASSIIFELEQFF.

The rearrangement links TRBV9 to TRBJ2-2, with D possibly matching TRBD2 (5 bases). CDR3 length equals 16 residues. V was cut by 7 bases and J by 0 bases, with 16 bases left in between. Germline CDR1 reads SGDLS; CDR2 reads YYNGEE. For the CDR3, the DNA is TGTGCCAGCTCTGGGAGCGTCTCCACGAACACCGGGGAGCTGTTTTTT. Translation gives CASSGSVSTNTGELFF.

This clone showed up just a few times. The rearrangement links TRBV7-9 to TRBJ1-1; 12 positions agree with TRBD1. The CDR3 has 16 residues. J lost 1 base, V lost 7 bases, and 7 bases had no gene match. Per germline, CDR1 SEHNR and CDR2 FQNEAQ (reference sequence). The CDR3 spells CASTTGTGGKNTEAFF. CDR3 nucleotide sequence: TGTGCCAGCACAACGGGGACAGGGGGCAAGAACACTGAAGCTTTCTTT.

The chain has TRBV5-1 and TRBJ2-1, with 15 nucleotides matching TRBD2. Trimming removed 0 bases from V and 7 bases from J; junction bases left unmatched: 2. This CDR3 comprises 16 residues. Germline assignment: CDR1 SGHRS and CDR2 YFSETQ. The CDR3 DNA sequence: TGCGCCAGCAGCTTGGGGGGACTAGCGGGAGGTAATGAGCAGTTCTTC. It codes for CASSLGGLAGGNEQFF.